This T cell receptor (beta chain) was sequenced in a study of blood T cell repertoires in COVID-19. Turning to the study itself: Sites across the United States, Italy and Spain contributed samples from acute and convalescent COVID-19.

Produced via immunoSEQ multiplex PCR; TCRdb's table is partial and in-frame only. Of over 350,000 clones listed, over 75% were seen once; the top ten hold 0.95% to 1%. V gave up 3 bases and J gave up 7 bases, with 14 bases separating them. Germline CDR1 is SGHRS and CDR2 is YFSETQ. The CDR3 is made up of 14 amino acids. The chain has TRBV5-1 and TRBJ1-5; D possibly corresponds to TRBD1 (5 bases). The receptor was isolated from a woman in her 30s with acute COVID-19. The sequenced material came from PBMCs or T cells enriched from blood (not recorded which). DNA of the CDR3: TGCGCCAGCAGCTCGGGACTGGAGGGACAGCCCCAGCATTTT. Amino acids: CASSSGLEGQPQHF.